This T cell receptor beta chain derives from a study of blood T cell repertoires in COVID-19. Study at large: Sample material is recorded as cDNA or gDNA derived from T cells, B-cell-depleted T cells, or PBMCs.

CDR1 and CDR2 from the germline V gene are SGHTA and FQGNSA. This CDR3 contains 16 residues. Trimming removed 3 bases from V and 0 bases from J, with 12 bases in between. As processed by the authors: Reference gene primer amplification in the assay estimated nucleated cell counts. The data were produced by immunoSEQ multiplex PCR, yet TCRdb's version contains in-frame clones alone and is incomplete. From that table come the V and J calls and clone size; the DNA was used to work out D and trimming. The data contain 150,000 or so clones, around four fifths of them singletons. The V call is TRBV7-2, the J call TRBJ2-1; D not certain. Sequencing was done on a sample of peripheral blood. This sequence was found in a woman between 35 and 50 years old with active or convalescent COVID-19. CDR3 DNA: TGTGCCAGCAGCTTTCTGGGCCCAGGCTCCTACAATGAGCAGTTCTTC. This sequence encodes CASSFLGPGSYNEQFF.